Reported below is one TCR beta chain. This clone was observed a single time. Its specific antigen is unknown. No base quality values were provided; no much bigger clone lies one nucleotide off. TCRbeta CDR3 regions were amplified from genomic DNA using the immunoSEQ Assay, a bias-controlled multiplex PCR. Turning to the authors' computational methods: The number of nucleated cells in each sample was estimated by amplification of reference gene primers within the assay. To quantify the absolute abundance of each unique TCRbeta CDR3 rearrangement, sequence reads were collapsed and filtered. For each sample, productive Simpson clonality was calculated as the square root of Simpson's diversity index across productive rearrangements. Sourced from immuneACCESS, this table was stored by TCRdb with only in-frame sequences that have V and J called. A share of the clones is absent; for the studies checked, an unresolved V gene accounts for under half, and the remainder has no known explanation. V and J calls and clone size are copied from that table; D and trimming were computed from the DNA. This sample gives some 250,000 clones in total; around 85% of them show up just once. Less than 2.5% of the sample belongs to the ten largest clones.

In the prospective study, participants were about 18 to 100 years old, resided in approximately 25 geographic areas of the United States, and were enrolled through a virtual design. To assign participants to cohorts, the prospective study relied on clinical history that participants themselves reported in a screening survey and a study questionnaire. ImmuneRACE Cohort 3 recovered participants were defined by two consecutive negative NP/OP PCR tests, healthcare professional clearance, or symptom resolution. In the prospective study, whole blood, serum and a nasopharyngeal or oropharyngeal swab were collected from each participant by mobile phlebotomists. Prospective study participants could optionally give additional blood draws and questionnaires over a roughly 2-month period. Before DNA extraction, prospective study blood samples were shipped either frozen or at room temperature. The data are from a study of blood T cell repertoires in COVID-19 (TCRdb year 2020). Study-level background: Samples from collaborators originated in the United States, Italy and Spain and spanned both the acute and convalescent phases of COVID-19. The samples were drawn from the first 160 participants of the ongoing ImmuneRACE study and from roughly 1,300 subjects provided by 6 global collaborators. The prospective study material was composed of cDNA or gDNA derived from T cells, B-cell-depleted T cells, or PBMCs. Sample metadata almost always included a de-identified subject ID, COVID-19 status, age in years and sex. Where HLA class I and class II types were available, the types were taken from metadata supplied by the sample provider, not from assay-based typing. Subjects who had been exposed to COVID-19, were actively infected with it, or had recovered from it provided the deeply sampled blood TCRbeta repertoires that made up the dataset. The repertoires were released in a freely available public database meant as a resource for research on the immune response to SARS-CoV-2.

Paper-wide results and their limitations: Clinical and demographic metadata were provided uncurated, with the amount varying by source and participant.

V and J are truncated by 3 bases and 8 bases respectively, leaving an intervening sequence of 13 bases. From its cysteine to its phenylalanine, the CDR3 spans 14 amino acids. Only the CDR3 portion is preserved as DNA: 42 bases, with reading frame beginning at the first base. Via the germline V gene, CDR1 is MNHNS and CDR2 SASEGT. The sequence joins TRBV6-1 to TRBJ1-4; the D segment could be TRBD1, given 5 matching bases. Material for sequencing was PBMCs or T cells enriched from blood (not recorded which). This clonotype was obtained from a woman aged 45-65 years who had recovered from COVID-19. The DNA sequence is as follows: TGTGCCAGCAGTGATGCGGGGGTAGGGGAAAAACTGTTTTTT. This gives the protein CASSDAGVGEKLFF.